This T cell receptor beta chain was sequenced for a study of T cells in Graves' hyperthyroidism and ophthalmopathy. General study findings and limits: Ophthalmopathy was model-predicted a median around seven months pre-onset. In blood, most of the thyroid clonotypes expanded above 0.001 were also present.

Per the germline V gene, CDR1 is KGHDR and CDR2 is SFDVKD. With 0 bases removed from V and 0 bases from J, the gap between germline ends came to 4 bases. The CDR3 has 14 residues. Graves' hyperthyroidism without ophthalmopathy progression within 18 months was termed stable. Patients aged 18 to 65 had newly diagnosed hyperthyroidism of under 2 months' duration. Notes on this clonotype: Its target is not known.

TCR beta CDR3 regions were amplified from RNA. The TCR CDR3 was amplified in a first-round RT-PCR using the HTBI primer set. TCRdb fed the multiplex PCR reads into MiXCR, producing one record per CDR3 protein. This table has 700,000 to 950,000 distinct CDR3 sequences, around a third appearing once. The TCR was taken from a woman between 40 and 55 years old with Graves' hyperthyroidism. This chain connects TRBV24-1 to TRBJ2-5; no clear D gene. Sequenced: blood. Here the CDR3 reads CATSDLGHQETQYF. CDR3 in DNA: TGTGCCACCAGTGATTTGGGACACCAAGAGACCCAGTACTTC.